What follows are 21 T cell receptor beta chains derived from one specimen sequenced in a study of T cell responses to AZD1222 COVID-19 vaccine. TCRdb's table, derived via immunoSEQ multiplex PCR, lists solely in-frame clones and lacks some. The sample records about 120,000 clones, 90% to 95% being singletons. The sample here was peripheral blood, taken on day 0 of AZD1222 vaccination. The receptors here all came from an adult in good health.

This clone was picked up one time. The chain links TRBV18 to TRBJ2-2; 7 bases match TRBD1. The germline gives CDR1 KGHSH, CDR2 LQKENI. The V and J ends lost 3 bases and 5 bases, in that order; junction bases with no gene match: 3. This CDR3 spans 14 amino acids. The CDR3 DNA reads TGTGCCAGCTCACCGGGACAGAGTACCGGGGAGCTGTTTTTT. Translation: CASSPGQSTGELFF.

This clone was observed a single time. This chain uses TRBV25-1 with TRBJ1-1; 11 bases map to TRBD1. V dropped 1 base and J dropped 9; count of bases not matched to a gene: 1. CDR3 length equals 13 residues. Germline V CDR1 and CDR2: MGHDK, SYGVNS. CDR3 loop: CASSELDRGQAFF. The CDR3 bases are TGTGCCAGCAGTGAATTGGACAGGGGGCAAGCTTTCTTT.

The CDR3 reads CASREGGAGTQYF. DNA of the CDR3: TGTGCCAGCAGGGAGGGGGGGGCCGGGACCCAGTACTTC. The V gene is TRBV7-2, the J gene TRBJ2-5; TRBD2 is a possible D gene (7 bases). This CDR3 comprises 13 residues. In germline, CDR1 is SGHTA, CDR2 FQGNSA. Trimming removed 6 bases from V and 7 bases from J, with 15 bases in between.

The chain has TRBV3-1 (or the pseudogene TRBV3-2) and TRBJ2-1, with 11 bases identical to TRBD2. Germline V CDR1 and CDR2: LGHDT, YNNKEL (reference sequence). Unmatched junction bases numbered 4, after V lost 0 bases and J lost 3 bases. The CDR3 runs to 17 residues. CDR3 DNA: TGTGCCAGCAGCCAAGAATCTAGCGGGGGGTTCTACAATGAGCAGTTCTTC. Its protein is CASSQESSGGFYNEQFF.

The chain joins TRBV7-2 to TRBJ1-4; D call uncertain. This CDR3 has 14 amino acids. The germline V gene encodes CDR1 SGHTA and CDR2 FQGNSA. The germline V and J ends were trimmed by 1 base and 8 bases, with 11 bases remaining between them. In DNA form, the CDR3 reads TGTGCCAGCAGCTTAGTTCTGGGTTGGGAAAAACTGTTTTTT. Its protein product is CASSLVLGWEKLFF.

V usage is TRBV6-5 and J usage is TRBJ1-1; D unclear. The V and J ends lost 5 bases and 6 bases respectively, with 19 bases between them. This CDR3 is 15 amino acids long. In germline, CDR1 is MNHEY, CDR2 SVGAGI. CDR3: CASSPNRGRASEAFF. The DNA of the CDR3 is TGTGCCAGCAGTCCTAACCGGGGAAGGGCCTCTGAAGCTTTCTTT.

Here the CDR3 reads CACNRDRLGETQYF. The CDR3 DNA reads TGCGCCTGCAATAGGGACCGCTTGGGAGAGACCCAGTACTTC. V is TRBV10-1 and J is TRBJ2-5, with D tentatively TRBD1 or TRBD2 (5 bases each). CDR1 WNHNN and CDR2 SYGVQD come from the germline V gene (reference sequence). The CDR3 contains 14 residues. Trimming left V 11 bases short and J 4 bases short, with 20 bases between.

The chain has TRBV9 and TRBJ1-2; 8 bases fit TRBD1. CDR1 is SGDLS, CDR2 YYNGEE, per germline. CDR3 length equals 15 residues. Trimming at V came to 1 base and at J to 7 bases, leaving 9 bases not matched to a gene. The CDR3 coding sequence is TGTGCCAGCAGCGTATCGGCACAGGGGGGTCGTGGCTACACCTTC. Amino acid sequence: CASSVSAQGGRGYTF.

The genes are TRBV24-1 and TRBJ1-1; the D gene is possibly TRBD1 (5 bases). The CDR3 has 14 amino acids. Per the germline V gene, CDR1 is KGHDR and CDR2 is SFDVKD. The V gene lost 5 bases and the J gene lost 10 bases, with 19 bases spanning the gap. The CDR3 DNA sequence: TGTGCCACCAGTGCCGGGGTGGAGGGCGGGGGAGCTTTCTTT. Protein: CATSAGVEGGGAFF.

This clone was detected a few times. The genes are TRBV10-3 and TRBJ1-4; D is unresolved. CDR3 length equals 13 residues. CDR1 and CDR2 from the germline V gene are ENHRY and SYGVKD. Between the trimmed V and J ends, which lost 6 bases and 4 bases, there was a span of 9 bases. In nucleotides, the CDR3 is TGTGCCATCAGCCTTGGGAGTAATGAAAAACTGTTTTTT. Amino acids: CAISLGSNEKLFF.

The CDR3 region has the DNA TGTGCCACCAGTGATTCCCGGACAGGGGGGGAAAAACTGTTTTTT. Its protein is CATSDSRTGGEKLFF. This rearrangement joins TRBV24-1 to TRBJ1-4, with TRBD1 matching over 10 bases. Unmatched junction bases numbered 4, after V lost 2 bases and J lost 8 bases. Germline V gene lookup returns CDR1 KGHDR and CDR2 SFDVKD. This CDR3 spans 15 amino acids.

The chain couples TRBV30 to TRBJ1-3, with a tentative D call TRBD1 (5 bases). Germline V gives CDR1 GTSNPN, CDR2 SVGIG (reference sequence). V dropped 8 bases and J dropped 3 bases, with 17 bases sitting between them. The length of the CDR3 is 14 residues. CDR3 sequence (DNA): TGTGCCGGAAGACTTGGAGGGGTTGGAAACACCATATATTTT. It yields the protein CAGRLGGVGNTIYF.

This chain connects TRBV6-2 or TRBV6-3 to TRBJ1-2, with D perhaps TRBD1 (5 bases). V was shortened by 1 base and J by 6 bases, with 6 bases between the two germline ends. The CDR3 has 12 residues. Germline loops: CDR1 MNHEY, CDR2 SVGEGT. DNA for the CDR3: TGTGCCAGCAGTTACTGGGGCAATGGCTACACCTTC. Translation gives CASSYWGNGYTF.

V is TRBV6-2 or TRBV6-3 and J is TRBJ2-1, with D unclear. The length of the CDR3 is 13 residues. Germline CDR1 is MNHEY and CDR2 is SVGEGT. Trimming stripped 3 bases from V and 3 bases from J, with 6 bases between. As DNA, the CDR3 is TGTGCCAGCAGTTATACGTACTACAATGAGCAGTTCTTC. This encodes CASSYTYYNEQFF.

The chain couples TRBV4-3 to TRBJ1-3; the D is unclear. CDR3 length: 13 amino acids. The germline V and J ends were trimmed by 0 bases and 4 bases, with 4 bases remaining between them. Germline values: CDR1 LGHNA, CDR2 YSLEER. Here the CDR3 DNA reads TGCGCCAGCAGCCAAGAGAGGGGAAACACCATATATTTT. This gives the protein CASSQERGNTIYF.

This sequence joins TRBV30 and TRBJ1-1; a possible D gene is TRBD1 (5 bases). The CDR3 consists of 15 residues. V lost 4 bases and J 3 bases, leaving 18 bases between the germline ends. CDR1 is GTSNPN, CDR2 SVGIG, per germline (reference sequence). The CDR3 DNA reads as TGTGCCTGGACCGGGACCGCGACGGGCGACACTGAAGCTTTCTTT. Its protein is CAWTGTATGDTEAFF.

The genes are TRBV4-1 and TRBJ1-4; possibly TRBD1 for D (5 bases). The CDR3 has 15 residues. The V gene's germline CDR1 is MGHRA and CDR2 YSYEKL. V was cut by 0 bases and J by 5 bases, with 10 bases left in between. This CDR3 reads CASSQDRVSNEKLFF. For the CDR3, the DNA is TGCGCCAGCAGCCAAGACAGGGTTTCGAATGAAAAACTGTTTTTT.

V gene TRBV12-3 or TRBV12-4 combines with J gene TRBJ1-2, with a weak D call TRBD1 (6 bases). Trimming stripped 6 bases from V and 6 bases from J, with 14 bases between. CDR3 length equals 13 residues. The CDR3 DNA reads as TGTGCCAGCAGCTACAGGGCGTCGAATGGCTACACCTTC. Protein product: CASSYRASNGYTF.

In the case of this clone: The junction differs from germline at one of its ends, possibly a read error. The chain couples TRBV7-2 to TRBJ2-7, with D unresolved. The CDR3 is made up of 15 amino acids. The germline gives CDR1 SGHTA, CDR2 FQGNSA. DNA of the CDR3: TGTGCCAGCAGTTTAGGCCCCCTCACCTCCTACGAGCAGTACTTC. The encoded protein is CASSLGPLTSYEQYF.

In nucleotides, the CDR3 is TGTGCCAGTAGTATAGAGGTTGCAGGTGGTAGCAATCAGCCCCAGCATTTT. Protein product: CASSIEVAGGSNQPQHF. The chain is built from TRBV19 and TRBJ1-5; D uncertain. CDR3 size: 17 residues. From germline, CDR1 is LNHDA and CDR2 SQIVND (reference sequence). Trimming removed 0 bases from V and 0 bases from J, with 12 bases in between. Looking up the rest from reference TRBV19 and TRBJ1-5 gives the full variable domain: DGGITQSPKYLFRKEGQNVTLSCEQNLNHDAMYWYRQDPGQGLRLIYYSQIVNDFQKGDIAEGYSVSREKKESFPLTVTSAQKNPTAFYLCASSIEVAGGSNQPQHFGDGTRLSIL.

The rearrangement links TRBV11-3 to TRBJ2-7; D perhaps matches TRBD2 (5 bases). V was cut by 5 bases and J by 3 bases, with 14 bases left in between. Germline V lookup: CDR1 SGHNT, CDR2 YENEEA. This CDR3 spans 14 amino acids. The CDR3 sequence is CASSPSAGSYEQYF. CDR3 bases: TGTGCCAGCAGCCCCTCCGCGGGCAGCTACGAGCAGTACTTC.